What follows are 22 T cell receptor beta chains derived from one specimen sequenced in a study of human T cells and chemical hapten exposure. The time point here: patch test 2, 6 weeks after DPC sensitization. The treatment denotes: therapeutic diphenylcyclopropenone sensitization with weekly scalp DPC. TCRdb re-derived calls from the RACE reads in MiXCR, one entry per CDR3 protein. The data hold over 100,000 distinct CDR3 sequences, with roughly a tenth observed a single time. Sequencing was performed on whole blood, taken in connection with sensitization to the hapten diphenylcyclopropenone (DPC). These receptors all come from a woman in her forties with alopecia areata. Some clones in this sample may be carry-over from other donors' samples.

This clonotype was recorded a few times. This chain links TRBV11-2 with TRBJ2-7; weak D call: TRBD1 (6 bases). V was clipped by 8 bases and J by 2 bases, with 16 bases between them. The germline V gene encodes CDR1 SGHAT and CDR2 FQNNGV. The CDR3 has 14 amino acids. This CDR3 is CASGTAGTTYEQYF. The CDR3, as DNA: TGTGCCAGCGGCACGGCCGGGACAACCTACGAGCAGTACTTC.

This clonotype was seen only a few times. The CDR3 nucleotides are TGCAGTGCTAGAGTCGTAGCAAGCGACGAGCAGTACTTC. It specifies CSARVVASDEQYF. The chain links TRBV20-1 to TRBJ2-7; D gene unclear. Germline V gene sequence: CDR1 DFQATT, CDR2 SNEGSKA (reference sequence). CDR3 length: 13 amino acids. V was pared by 1 base and J by 5 bases, with 12 bases between.

At least ten counts were recorded for this clonotype. This chain uses TRBV6-5 with TRBJ2-3; 11 nucleotides line up with TRBD2. Germline CDR1 MNHEY, CDR2 SVGAGI. The CDR3 has 16 residues. Trimming removed 7 bases from V and 1 base from J; junction bases left unmatched: 7. CDR3 in amino acids: CASKFPGLAGTDTQYF. The CDR3 region has the DNA TGTGCCAGCAAGTTTCCGGGACTAGCGGGCACAGATACGCAGTATTTT.

At least ten counts were recorded for this clonotype. The V call is TRBV11-2, the J call TRBJ1-3; weak D call: TRBD1 (6 bases). This CDR3 is built from 16 residues. Trimming shortened V by 2 bases and J by 6 bases, and 17 bases separated the two germline ends. Germline loops: CDR1 SGHAT, CDR2 FQNNGV. The CDR3 spells CASSLLRGLAENTIYF. CDR3 nucleotide sequence: TGTGCCAGCAGCTTACTCAGGGGACTGGCTGAAAACACCATATATTTT.

This clonotype has just a few counts. The chain links TRBV12-3 or TRBV12-4 to TRBJ1-1; TRBD1 matches at 11 bases. J gave up 4 bases and V 5 bases, and 3 bases lay outside the gene matches. The CDR3 sequence is 14 residues long. This CDR3 is CASSGTGGVTEAFF. For the CDR3, the DNA is TGTGCCAGCAGTGGGACAGGGGGTGTCACTGAAGCTTTCTTT.

This clonotype has just a few counts. V usage is TRBV4-1 and J usage is TRBJ2-1; 8 bases agree with TRBD1. The germline gives CDR1 MGHRA, CDR2 YSYEKL. With 7 bases clipped from V and 6 bases from J, the junction kept 5 bases outside the gene matches. This CDR3 spans 13 amino acids. Here the CDR3 DNA reads TGCGCCAGCAACCTACAGGGGGGCAATGAGCAGTTCTTC. It translates to CASNLQGGNEQFF.

The table lists this clonotype with many counts. J is TRBJ2-3 and V is TRBV7-6, with 14 bases lining up with TRBD2. Losses at the gene ends were 5 bases for V and 3 bases for J; bases not matched to a gene: 4. Germline V lookup: CDR1 SGHVS, CDR2 FNYEAQ. The CDR3 is made up of 16 amino acids. The chain's CDR3 is CASSLGLAGVTDTQYF. Here the CDR3 DNA reads TGTGCCAGCAGCCTGGGACTAGCGGGGGTGACAGATACGCAGTATTTT.

This clonotype was detected ten times or more. V and J are TRBV4-1 and TRBJ2-2; D unresolved. The V end lost 0 bases, the J end lost 0 bases, and 11 bases lay between the germline ends. The germline CDR1 and CDR2 sequences are MGHRA and YSYEKL. The CDR3 is made up of 17 amino acids. CDR3 loop: CASSQDAWGTNTGELFF. The CDR3 nucleotides are TGCGCCAGCAGCCAAGATGCCTGGGGTACGAACACCGGGGAGCTGTTTTTT.

The chain carries TRBV25-1 and TRBJ2-5; tentatively, D is TRBD1 (6 bases). CDR1 and CDR2 (germline): MGHDK, SYGVNS. CDR3 length: 13 residues. V was shortened by 2 bases and J by 5 bases, with 9 bases between the two germline ends. CDR3 protein: CASSEPQGETQYF. The CDR3, as DNA: TGTGCCAGCAGTGAACCCCAGGGGGAGACCCAGTACTTC.

This clonotype came up many times. The CDR3 nucleotides read TGTGCCAGCAGTTTTGGGCAGATGATGACCTACGAGCAGTACTTC. Residues: CASSFGQMMTYEQYF. J is TRBJ2-7 and V is TRBV12-3 or TRBV12-4; D gene ambiguous. V shed 3 bases and J shed 2 bases, with 14 bases lying between them. The CDR3 runs 15 residues.

The sample holds a few counts of this clonotype. CDR3 residues: CASTPLWTSEPYEQYF. The CDR3 DNA reads as TGTGCCAGCACTCCCCTTTGGACTAGCGAGCCCTACGAGCAGTACTTC. V and J are TRBV6-2 or TRBV6-3 and TRBJ2-7; 9 positions match TRBD2. This CDR3 contains 16 residues. J lost 2 bases, V lost 7 bases, and 12 bases had no gene match. Germline V gene lookup returns CDR1 MNHEY and CDR2 SVGEGT.

This clonotype was recorded many times. CDR3 residues: CASSILAGVFHEQYF. CDR3 nucleotide sequence: TGTGCCAGTAGTATCCTCGCAGGGGTGTTCCACGAGCAGTACTTC. This rearrangement joins TRBV19 to TRBJ2-7; D perhaps matches TRBD1 (6 bases). The germline V and J ends were trimmed by 3 bases and 5 bases, with 17 bases remaining between them. The length of the CDR3 is 15 residues. The germline CDR1 and CDR2 sequences are LNHDA and SQIVND (reference sequence).

This clonotype was seen at least ten times. The chain joins TRBV27 to TRBJ2-7, with 10 nucleotides matching TRBD1. The CDR3 is 12 residues long. V trimming: 5 bases; J trimming: 10 bases; junction bases outside the gene matches: 5. The germline gives CDR1 MNHEY, CDR2 SMNVEV (reference sequence). CDR3 loop: CASSMGQGRQYF. The CDR3 DNA reads TGTGCCAGCAGTATGGGACAGGGGCGTCAGTACTTC.

This clonotype was detected only a few times. The rearrangement joins TRBV6-5 to TRBJ2-1; 8 bases are shared with TRBD2. Germline V gives CDR1 MNHEY, CDR2 SVGAGI. This CDR3 has 14 residues. V shed 8 bases and J 2 bases; nucleotides not matched to a gene: 5. The CDR3: CASRAGVTYNEQFF. The CDR3 nucleotides read TGTGCCAGCCGAGCGGGGGTAACCTACAATGAGCAGTTCTTC.

This clonotype was counted at least ten times. The V and J genes are TRBV12-3 or TRBV12-4 and TRBJ1-4; TRBD1 matches at 9 bases. CDR3 length equals 15 residues. V lost 4 bases, J lost 7 bases, and 7 bases stayed unmatched. CDR3 sequence (DNA): TGTGCCAGCAGTTACGGACAGGGGCTGGCTGAAAAACTGTTTTTT. Translated: CASSYGQGLAEKLFF.

This clonotype was seen ten or more times. The genes are TRBV7-2 and TRBJ2-1; maybe TRBD2 (5 bases). The CDR3 totals 15 residues. Germline assignment: CDR1 SGHTA and CDR2 FQGNSA. V was clipped by 8 bases and J by 1 base, with 15 bases between them. Written as DNA, the CDR3 is TGTGCCAGCCGGGAAGCTCCAATTTCCTACAATGAGCAGTTCTTC. This gives the protein CASREAPISYNEQFF.

This chain connects TRBV5-1 to TRBJ2-5; D unclear. The CDR3 is made up of 13 amino acids. Germline-derived CDR1 and CDR2 are SGHRS and YFSETQ. The germline V and J ends were trimmed by 1 base and 5 bases, with 9 bases remaining between them. The CDR3 region has the DNA TGCGCCAGCAGCTTGACCAGTGGGGAGACCCAGTACTTC. Its translation: CASSLTSGETQYF.

This clonotype was counted between two and nine times. This chain links TRBV28 with TRBJ2-5; D call uncertain. Germline V gene data show CDR1 as MDHEN and CDR2 as SYDVKM. V was shortened by 5 bases and J by 2 bases, with 12 bases between the two germline ends. The CDR3 length is 14 residues. The CDR3 bases are TGTGCCAGCAGTCAAGACTGGGTACAAGAGACCCAGTACTTC. It is translated as CASSQDWVQETQYF.

At least ten counts were recorded for this clonotype. The CDR3 here is CSAKRDRGNQPQHF. The CDR3 nucleotides read TGCAGTGCTAAAAGGGACAGGGGAAATCAGCCCCAGCATTTT. V usage is TRBV20-1 and J usage is TRBJ1-5; TRBD1 matches 10 bases. The CDR3 is 14 amino acids. V trimming: 4 bases; J trimming: 4 bases; junction bases outside the gene matches: 4. Germline assignment: CDR1 DFQATT and CDR2 SNEGSKA (reference sequence).

The rearrangement links TRBV20-1 to TRBJ2-2; D tentatively reads TRBD1 or TRBD2 (5 bases each). Deletions cut 5 bases from V and 3 bases from J, with 13 bases between. Germline CDR1 reads DFQATT; CDR2 reads SNEGSKA (reference sequence). This CDR3 contains 14 residues. The CDR3 reads CSAPGIGDTGELFF. The CDR3 DNA reads as TGCAGTGCTCCCGGGATAGGGGACACCGGGGAGCTGTTTTTT.

In its sample, this clonotype was seen many times. This chain uses TRBV5-5 with TRBJ2-7; no reliable D call. The V gene's germline CDR1 is SGHKS and CDR2 YYEKEE (reference sequence). The CDR3 contains 14 residues. V was cut by 4 bases and J by 2 bases, with 13 bases left in between. The CDR3 loop reads CASSRLPITYEQYF. The CDR3 coding sequence is TGTGCCAGCAGCCGATTGCCAATAACCTACGAGCAGTACTTC.

This clonotype was counted many times. This chain connects TRBV19 to TRBJ2-3; D is undetermined. V lost 5 bases and J lost 5, with 14 bases in between. The length of the CDR3 is 14 residues. Germline lookup yields CDR1 LNHDA and CDR2 SQIVND (reference sequence). In DNA, the CDR3 is TGTGCCAGTAGTTTCCTTGGTCTCGTAGATACGCAGTATTTT. Protein: CASSFLGLVDTQYF.